Listed here are 32 T cell receptor beta chains from one sample, sequenced in a study of cytomegalovirus exposure and HLA in healthy donors. The table came from immunoSEQ multiplex PCR; TCRdb's copy has only in-frame clones and leaves some out. Of about 120,000 clones in the sample, about 85% were seen once. Sequencing input: PBMCs. These receptors were obtained from a woman in her twenties or thirties in good health and CMV-seronegative.

This chain's CDR3 is CASSGLPNTEAFF. DNA of the CDR3: TGTGCCAGCTCGGGACTCCCGAACACTGAAGCTTTCTTT. The J gene is TRBJ1-1, the V gene TRBV6-5; D is possibly TRBD1 (5 bases). CDR1 is MNHEY and CDR2 is SVGAGI in the germline V gene. This CDR3 region has 13 residues. The V end was cut by 8 bases, the J end by 1 base, with 11 bases between.

J is TRBJ2-7 and V is TRBV14; 7 bases are a match to TRBD1. V shed 2 bases and J 1 base; nucleotides not matched to a gene: 8. The CDR3 sequence is 16 residues long. Germline V gives CDR1 SGHDN, CDR2 FVKESK. CDR3 nucleotides: TGTGCCAGCAGCCAAAGCTACGTCAGGGGGTCCTACGAGCAGTACTTC. Translation gives CASSQSYVRGSYEQYF. Looking up the rest from reference TRBV14 and TRBJ2-7 gives the full variable domain: EAGVTQFPSHSVIEKGQTVTLRCDPISGHDNLYWYRRVMGKEIKFLLHFVKESKQDESGMPNNRFLAERTGGTYSTLKVQPAELEDSGVYFCASSQSYVRGSYEQYFGPGTRLTVT.

This clone was picked up a small number of times. This chain joins TRBV6-5 and TRBJ1-2; no reliable D call. Germline V gene data show CDR1 as MNHEY and CDR2 as SVGAGI. Trimming pared 5 bases from V and 9 bases from J, leaving 16 bases between. The CDR3 sequence is 13 residues long. CDR3 sequence (DNA): TGTGCCAGCAGTGCCAACACCCGGGGTAGCTACACCTTC. Protein sequence: CASSANTRGSYTF.

The CDR3 region is CASSQDLGTGGRSYNSPLHF. The CDR3 bases are TGCGCCAGCAGCCAAGATCTGGGGACAGGGGGACGGTCCTATAATTCACCCCTCCACTTT. This rearrangement joins TRBV4-1 to TRBJ1-6, with 11 bases lining up with TRBD1. The CDR3 has 20 amino acids. Germline V gene lookup returns CDR1 MGHRA and CDR2 YSYEKL. The trim removed 0 bases at V and 1 base at J, leaving 8 bases unmatched.

This rearrangement joins TRBV5-4 to TRBJ1-1, with TRBD1 identical over 8 bases. CDR1 is SGHNT and CDR2 is YYREEE in the germline V gene (reference sequence). With V trimmed by 4 bases and J by 5 bases, 4 bases remained unmatched. This CDR3 has 13 residues. CDR3 DNA: TGTGCCAGCAGCGATACAGGGGGTACTGAAGCTTTCTTT. Translation gives CASSDTGGTEAFF.

This chain connects TRBV2 to TRBJ2-5; tentative D call: TRBD2 (6 bases). This CDR3 region has 14 residues. The ends were cut back, 6 bases at V and 0 bases at J, with 11 bases in the middle. The V gene's germline CDR1 is SNHLY and CDR2 FYNNEI. The DNA for the CDR3 is TGTGCCAGCAGCCCGGACTACAACCAAGAGACCCAGTACTTC. Translated: CASSPDYNQETQYF. The full variable domain, its missing parts supplied by reference TRBV2 and TRBJ2-5, is EPEVTQTPSHQVTQMGQEVILRCVPISNHLYFYWYRQILGQKVEFLVSFYNNEISEKSEIFDDQFSVERPDGSNFTLKIRSTKLEDSAMYFCASSPDYNQETQYFGPGTRLLVL.

This clone was seen only once. This chain links TRBV10-3 with TRBJ1-3, with 7 bases aligning to TRBD1. The CDR3 runs to 15 residues. The V gene's germline CDR1 is ENHRY and CDR2 SYGVKD. V trimming: 7 bases; J trimming: 4 bases; junction bases outside the gene matches: 10. The CDR3: CAINPDREFGNTIYF. Here the CDR3 DNA reads TGTGCCATCAATCCAGACAGGGAGTTCGGAAACACCATATATTTT.

The chain employs TRBV11-2 and TRBJ2-7; perhaps TRBD1 as D (5 bases). Trimming took off 5 bases at V and 2 bases at J, with 10 bases between the two ends. CDR3 length: 13 residues. Looked up from germline, CDR1 is SGHAT and CDR2 is FQNNGV. The CDR3 protein is CASSPGRAYEQYF. The CDR3 coding sequence is TGTGCCAGCAGCCCCGGCAGGGCCTACGAGCAGTACTTC.

The V gene is TRBV4-3, the J gene TRBJ1-4; D is uncertain. Germline V lookup: CDR1 LGHNA, CDR2 YSLEER. The CDR3 is 15 residues long. V was cut by 0 bases and J by 8 bases, with 13 bases left in between. The CDR3 region is CASSQDYITYEKLFF. CDR3 in DNA: TGCGCCAGCAGCCAAGACTATATTACCTACGAAAAACTGTTTTTT.

This chain links TRBV5-1 with TRBJ1-5; 7 bases match TRBD1. Germline-derived CDR1 and CDR2 are SGHRS and YFSETQ. V was pared by 4 bases and J by 1 base, with 2 bases of the junction left unmatched. The CDR3 is 14 residues long. The CDR3 loop is CASSPDRSNQPQHF. The DNA of the CDR3 is TGCGCCAGCAGCCCGGACAGGAGCAATCAGCCCCAGCATTTT.

This clone has only a few counts. J is TRBJ1-5 and V is TRBV19, with D maybe TRBD1 (5 bases). The germline V gene has CDR1 LNHDA and CDR2 SQIVND (reference sequence). This CDR3 is built from 16 residues. V lost 3 bases and J 9 bases, leaving 21 bases between the germline ends. The CDR3: CASSIRGRSLGGPQHF. The CDR3 nucleotides are TGTGCCAGTAGTATTAGGGGCAGGTCCCTTGGTGGGCCCCAGCATTTT.

This clone was counted a single time. The J gene is TRBJ1-1, the V gene TRBV7-2; possible D gene TRBD1, 6 bases. Germline CDR1 reads SGHTA; CDR2 reads FQGNSA. Trimming took off 5 bases at V and 5 bases at J, with 18 bases between the two ends. CDR3 length: 15 residues. The CDR3 loop is CASSPAQGGFTEAFF. CDR3 sequence (DNA): TGTGCCAGCAGCCCCGCACAGGGCGGCTTTACTGAAGCTTTCTTT. The full variable domain, in which reference TRBV7-2 and TRBJ1-1 provide the parts outside the CDR3, is GAGVSQSPSNKVTEKGKDVELRCDPISGHTALYWYRQSLGQGLEFLIYFQGNSAPDKSGLPSDRFSAERTGGSVSTLTIQRTQQEDSAVYLCASSPAQGGFTEAFFGQGTRLTVV.

The rearrangement joins TRBV2 to TRBJ2-7, with no clear D. CDR1 is SNHLY, CDR2 FYNNEI, per germline. The CDR3 is 13 residues long. Trimming took 7 bases from V and 4 from J, leaving 14 bases between them. This CDR3 is CASTLSLSYEQYF. The DNA for the CDR3 is TGTGCCAGCACCCTATCCCTCTCATACGAGCAGTACTTC.

The chain couples TRBV5-1 to TRBJ2-1; possible D gene TRBD1, 5 bases. V was pared by 0 bases and J by 2 bases, with 15 bases between. The CDR3 sequence is 17 residues long. Germline lookup yields CDR1 SGHRS and CDR2 YFSETQ. Written as DNA, the CDR3 is TGCGCCAGCAGCTTGGATACAGGCTTTGGCCCCTACAATGAGCAGTTCTTC. This translates into CASSLDTGFGPYNEQFF.

This chain joins TRBV10-3 and TRBJ2-3, with 8 bases identical to TRBD2. CDR3 length: 15 residues. V lost 8 bases and J lost 3; bases outside the gene matches: 10. Germline values: CDR1 ENHRY, CDR2 SYGVKD. The CDR3 DNA reads as TGTGCCATCCCCCCCGGGGGGGGGATGACAGATACGCAGTATTTT. Translation gives CAIPPGGGMTDTQYF.

This chain links TRBV7-6 with TRBJ2-6; unclear D gene. The V end lost 6 bases, the J end lost 1 base, and 4 bases lay between the germline ends. Per germline, CDR1 SGHVS and CDR2 FNYEAQ. This CDR3 comprises 13 residues. In DNA form, the CDR3 reads TGTGCCAGCAGTCCGTCTGGGGCCAACGTCCTGACTTTC. Translating it yields CASSPSGANVLTF.

This chain links TRBV27 with TRBJ1-4, with a tentative D call TRBD1 (5 bases). V was shortened by 4 bases and J by 0 bases, with 9 bases between the two germline ends. The V gene's germline CDR1 is MNHEY and CDR2 SMNVEV (reference sequence). This CDR3 spans 15 amino acids. The CDR3 spells CASSSTGATNEKLFF. The CDR3 DNA is TGTGCCAGCAGTTCTACAGGAGCAACTAATGAAAAACTGTTTTTT.

The chain uses TRBV7-8 and TRBJ1-6; possible D gene TRBD1, 5 bases. The CDR3 loop spans 13 amino acids. Germline CDR1 SGHVS, CDR2 FQNEAQ. The V and J ends lost 7 bases and 2 bases respectively, with 6 bases between them. CDR3 DNA: TGTGCCAGCACGGGGGCCTATAATTCACCCCTCCACTTT. This sequence encodes CASTGAYNSPLHF.

The gene calls are TRBV19 and TRBJ2-3, with 12 positions matching TRBD2. Germline-derived CDR1 and CDR2 are LNHDA and SQIVND (reference sequence). V shed 7 bases, J shed 2 bases, and the junction held 4 bases outside the gene matches. The length of the CDR3 is 15 residues. Written as DNA, the CDR3 is TGTGCCAGTAAGGGACTAGCGGGCGACACAGATACGCAGTATTTT. Translating it yields CASKGLAGDTDTQYF.

The rearrangement joins TRBV11-3 to TRBJ1-1; D may be TRBD1 (5 bases). V lost 5 bases and J 5 bases, leaving 18 bases between the germline ends. The germline CDR1 and CDR2 sequences are SGHNT and YENEEA. The CDR3 runs to 15 residues. Written as DNA, the CDR3 is TGTGCCAGCAGCCTCCAGGGTAGGAAGGAGACTGAAGCTTTCTTT. Its protein is CASSLQGRKETEAFF.

J is TRBJ2-7 and V is TRBV27; D is unclear. V lost 4 bases and J 3 bases, leaving 16 bases between the germline ends. This CDR3 has 15 amino acids. Germline V lookup: CDR1 MNHEY, CDR2 SMNVEV (reference sequence). The CDR3 reads CASSSLYPDIYEQYF. CDR3 DNA sequence: TGTGCCAGCAGTTCTCTATACCCCGATATCTACGAGCAGTACTTC.

This clone was seen more than once but under ten times. The chain recombines TRBV11-2 with TRBJ1-5; 8 bases fit TRBD1. With 0 bases clipped from V and 4 bases from J, the junction kept 2 bases outside the gene matches. Germline lookup yields CDR1 SGHAT and CDR2 FQNNGV. The CDR3 length is 15 residues. The CDR3 coding sequence is TGTGCCAGCAGCTTAGAGACAGGGGTAAATCAGCCCCAGCATTTT. Its protein product is CASSLETGVNQPQHF.

The rearrangement uses TRBV5-1 and TRBJ2-2; D gene unclear. Between the trimmed V and J ends, which lost 0 bases and 0 bases, there was a span of 6 bases. Germline CDR1 SGHRS, CDR2 YFSETQ. The CDR3 consists of 15 residues. The CDR3 DNA reads as TGCGCCAGCAGCTTGGTGCAGGCGAACACCGGGGAGCTGTTTTTT. It specifies CASSLVQANTGELFF.

The chain couples TRBV25-1 to TRBJ1-5, with 8 bases that match TRBD1. This CDR3 is 16 amino acids long. J lost 4 bases, V lost 3 bases, and 8 bases had no gene match. Germline loops: CDR1 MGHDK, CDR2 SYGVNS. This CDR3 reads CASSDGDRGRNQPQHF. The DNA of the CDR3 is TGTGCCAGCAGTGACGGAGACAGGGGCCGAAATCAGCCCCAGCATTTT. Full variable domain (outside the CDR3, taken from reference TRBV25-1 and TRBJ1-5): EADIYQTPRYLVIGTGKKITLECSQTMGHDKMYWYQQDPGMELHLIHYSYGVNSTEKGDLSSESTVSRIRTEHFPLTLESARPSHTSQYLCASSDGDRGRNQPQHFGDGTRLSIL.

The chain uses TRBV5-1 and TRBJ1-4; D is ambiguous. Germline-derived CDR1 and CDR2 are SGHRS and YFSETQ. V was trimmed by 5 bases and J by 4 bases, leaving 15 bases between them. The CDR3 extends over 15 amino acids. Here the CDR3 reads CASSWTIGSNEKLFF. The CDR3 coding sequence is TGCGCCAGCAGTTGGACGATAGGGAGTAATGAAAAACTGTTTTTT.

The chain uses TRBV7-2 and TRBJ1-6; D is ambiguous. Deletions cut 1 base from V and 9 bases from J, with 10 bases between. Germline CDR1 is SGHTA and CDR2 is FQGNSA. This CDR3 region has 14 residues. This CDR3 is CASSLDSGGSPLHF. In DNA form, the CDR3 reads TGTGCCAGCAGCTTAGACAGTGGAGGTTCACCCCTCCACTTT. Combining the CDR3 with reference TRBV7-2 and TRBJ1-6 gives the whole variable domain GAGVSQSPSNKVTEKGKDVELRCDPISGHTALYWYRQSLGQGLEFLIYFQGNSAPDKSGLPSDRFSAERTGGSVSTLTIQRTQQEDSAVYLCASSLDSGGSPLHFGNGTRLTVT.

This chain links TRBV27 with TRBJ2-2; no reliable D call. This CDR3 has 14 amino acids. With 2 bases removed from V and 1 base from J, the gap between germline ends came to 5 bases. Looked up from germline, CDR1 is MNHEY and CDR2 is SMNVEV (reference sequence). This chain's CDR3 is CASSLDRNTGELFF. In DNA, the CDR3 is TGTGCCAGCAGTTTAGATAGGAACACCGGGGAGCTGTTTTTT.

V usage is TRBV18 and J usage is TRBJ1-5; possibly TRBD1 for D (6 bases). This CDR3 region has 15 residues. V was clipped by 3 bases and J by 4 bases, with 13 bases between them. Per germline, CDR1 KGHSH and CDR2 LQKENI. The CDR3 is CASSPTGNTNQPQHF. The CDR3 nucleotides are TGTGCCAGCTCACCCACAGGGAATACTAATCAGCCCCAGCATTTT. The full variable domain, its missing parts supplied by reference TRBV18 and TRBJ1-5, is NAGVMQNPRHLVRRRGQEARLRCSPMKGHSHVYWYRQLPEEGLKFMVYLQKENIIDESGMPKERFSAEFPKEGPSILRIQQVVRGDSAAYFCASSPTGNTNQPQHFGDGTRLSIL.

The CDR3 bases are TGTGCCAGCTCACCACCGCCAGGGAACGGCTACACCTTC. This encodes CASSPPPGNGYTF. This chain connects TRBV18 to TRBJ1-2; possible D gene TRBD1, 5 bases. Deletions cut 0 bases from V and 8 bases from J, with 10 bases between. The CDR3 spans 13 residues. The germline gives CDR1 KGHSH, CDR2 LQKENI.

This chain joins TRBV5-6 and TRBJ2-4, with D possibly TRBD1 on 6 matching bases. CDR1 and CDR2 from the germline V gene are SGHDT and YYEEEE. The V and J ends lost 0 bases and 7 bases respectively, with 11 bases between them. There are 14 residues in the CDR3. The CDR3 sequence is CASSLAGQRNIQYF. Written as DNA, the CDR3 is TGTGCCAGCAGCTTGGCTGGACAGCGGAACATTCAGTACTTC.

The genes are TRBV7-9 and TRBJ1-4; 10 nucleotides agree with TRBD1. Unmatched junction bases numbered 9, after V lost 6 bases and J lost 8 bases. The CDR3 extends over 15 amino acids. Per the germline V gene, CDR1 is SEHNR and CDR2 is FQNEAQ (reference sequence). The CDR3 here is CASSFRDRGREKLFF. The CDR3 bases are TGTGCCAGCAGTTTCCGGGACAGGGGCCGCGAAAAACTGTTTTTT.

V is TRBV6-5 and J is TRBJ1-4, with TRBD1 matching over 7 bases. V trimming: 2 bases; J trimming: 1 base; junction bases outside the gene matches: 1. CDR3 length equals 15 residues. Germline V CDR1 and CDR2: MNHEY, SVGAGI. Here the CDR3 reads CASSYGTVTNEKLFF. DNA for the CDR3: TGTGCCAGCAGTTACGGGACAGTAACTAATGAAAAACTGTTTTTT.